The rows below give T cell receptor beta chains drawn from one sample of a study of blood T cells in healthy people across ages. TCRdb re-derived calls from the 5' RACE reads in MiXCR, one entry per CDR3 protein. There are around 1,600,000 distinct CDR3 sequences in the sample; 42% occur only once, and about 4.1% lies in the top ten. The specimen was blood. Receptor source: a woman aged 18-29 years in good health. Both conserved end residues are part of each CDR3. A D gene is named only where the DNA matches it firmly. Clone size is not always given. Where it is, it says once, few, many or a class for expanded clones.

TRBV10-3	TRBJ2-5	TRBD1	.	TGTGCCACAGGAGACAGGGCACAAGAGACCCTGTACTTC	CATGDRAQETLYF
TRBV11-2	TRBJ2-1	.	.	TGTGCCAGCAGCTTAGATCGTAGCACAGGGAAGTTCTTC	CASSLDRSTGKFF
TRBV30	TRBJ2-1	.	.	TGTGCCTGGAGTAGGAATGAGCAGTTCTTC	CAWSRNEQFF
TRBV27	TRBJ2-3	TRBD2	.	TGTGCCAGCAGGGGACTAGCGATTAGCACAGATACGCAGTATTTT	CASRGLAISTDTQYF
TRBV28	TRBJ2-3	TRBD2	few	TGTGCCAGCAGTGGACTAGCGGGAGGACATACGCAGTATTTT	CASSGLAGGHTQYF
TRBV6-5	TRBJ2-7	.	.	TGTGCCAGCAGTTCCAATCCGGGAGTTAGCTACAATGAGCAGTACTTC	CASSSNPGVSYNEQYF
TRBV10-3	TRBJ2-5	.	.	TGTGCCATCAGTGAGTTACAGGGTGTGGAGACCCAGTACTTC	CAISELQGVETQYF
TRBV7-8	TRBJ2-6	.	.	TGTGCCAGCAGCTTGGGACCGAGGTCTGGGGCCAACGTCCTGACTTTC	CASSLGPRSGANVLTF
TRBV7-2	TRBJ2-5	TRBD2	.	TGTGCCAGCAGCTTAGGCGGGGGAATTGTTTACGAGACCCAGTACTTC	CASSLGGGIVYETQYF
TRBV28	TRBJ1-2	.	.	TGTGCCAGCAGCGGACGGAAGTATGGCTACACCTTC	CASSGRKYGYTF
TRBV20-1	TRBJ1-4	.	few	TGCAGTGCTAGGATTGGCGGGGGGGAAAAACTGTTTTTT	CSARIGGGEKLFF
TRBV7-2	TRBJ2-7	.	.	TGTGCCAGCAGATTTTACAGGGATTCCTACGAGCAGTACTTC	CASRFYRDSYEQYF
TRBV10-3	TRBJ2-5	TRBD1	.	TGTGCCATCAGTGAAGGTTGGGACAGGGATCAAGAGACCCAGTACTTC	CAISEGWDRDQETQYF
TRBV7-6	TRBJ1-4	.	few	TGTGCCAGCAGCTTAGACAGGGTAACTTTCAAGAAGGAAAAACTGTTTTTT	CASSLDRVTFKKEKLFF
TRBV12-3/TRBV12-4	TRBJ2-1	.	.	TGTGCCGGCAATTTACGGAGCGGGCATCAGTTCTTC	CAGNLRSGHQFF
TRBV7-2	TRBJ1-1	.	few	TGTGCCAGCAGCTTACTTGTACGGGGGGTAACTGAAGCTTTCTTT	CASSLLVRGVTEAFF
TRBV4-2	TRBJ2-3	.	.	TGTGCCAGCAGCCAAGCGACAGCCCCAGATACGCAGTATTTT	CASSQATAPDTQYF
TRBV12-3/TRBV12-4	TRBJ1-2	.	few	TGTGCCAGCAGTCCCTACCAAGGCTACACCTTC	CASSPYQGYTF
TRBV24-1	TRBJ2-5	TRBD1	few	TGTGCCACCAGTGCCACAGGGGTCCAAGAGACCCAGTACTTC	CATSATGVQETQYF
TRBV29-1	TRBJ2-7	.	.	TGCAGCGTTGGAGAGGGGACTGGCTCCTACGAGCAGTACTTC	CSVGEGTGSYEQYF